A single sample is the source of the 22 T cell receptor beta chains below, sequenced in a study of radiotherapy plus CTLA-4 blockade in lung cancer. Using immunoSEQ multiplex PCR, the repertoire was profiled, and TCRdb retains in-frame clones only, with some absent. The repertoire holds about 26,000 clones, approximately 77% seen once, with approximately 25% in the top ten. Sequenced material: peripheral blood, taken from a patient treated with radiotherapy plus ipilimumab. The source of these receptors is a human donor with non-small cell lung cancer that progressed on radiotherapy plus ipilimumab.

V gene TRBV4-1 combines with J gene TRBJ1-3; no reliable D call. Trimming cost V 1 base and J 0 bases, with 10 bases left between them. CDR3 size: 16 residues. Germline assignment: CDR1 MGHRA and CDR2 YSYEKL. CDR3 sequence: CASSQVLGASGNTIYF. The CDR3 DNA is TGCGCCAGCAGCCAAGTTCTCGGCGCCTCTGGAAACACCATATATTTT.

The J gene is TRBJ2-7, the V gene TRBV28, with D possibly being TRBD1 (6 bases). The CDR3 loop spans 15 amino acids. In germline, CDR1 is MDHEN, CDR2 SYDVKM. Trimming removed 7 bases from V and 3 bases from J, with 19 bases in between. For the CDR3, the DNA is TGTGCCAGCACCCTCACCGGGACATCGGGCTACGAGCAGTACTTC. Its translation is CASTLTGTSGYEQYF.

CDR3 DNA: TGTGCCAGTAGGCGGACTTACGCTTCACCCCTCCACTTT. It specifies CASRRTYASPLHF. The rearrangement links TRBV19 to TRBJ1-6; no clear D gene. V was clipped by 6 bases and J by 9 bases, with 12 bases between them. Germline V gene data show CDR1 as LNHDA and CDR2 as SQIVND (reference sequence). The CDR3 extends over 13 amino acids. Full variable domain (missing parts from reference TRBV19 and TRBJ1-6): DGGITQSPKYLFRKEGQNVTLSCEQNLNHDAMYWYRQDPGQGLRLIYYSQIVNDFQKGDIAEGYSVSREKKESFPLTVTSAQKNPTAFYLCASRRTYASPLHFGNGTRLTVT.

The chain combines TRBV20-1 with TRBJ1-2; D gene uncertain. The V and J ends lost 6 bases and 4 bases respectively, with 9 bases between them. Germline lookup yields CDR1 DFQATT and CDR2 SNEGSKA (reference sequence). The length of the CDR3 is 11 residues. CDR3 residues: CSAQTFYGYTF. CDR3 in DNA: TGCAGTGCGCAGACCTTCTATGGCTACACCTTC.

This clone appeared a single time. The chain uses TRBV4-1 and TRBJ2-7, with 8 bases aligning to TRBD2. V trimming: 1 base; J trimming: 2 bases; junction bases outside the gene matches: 4. CDR1 and CDR2 from the germline V gene are MGHRA and YSYEKL. This CDR3 is built from 15 residues. In DNA form, the CDR3 reads TGCGCCAGCAGCCAAGGGCGGGGGGAAACCTACGAGCAGTACTTC. Its translation is CASSQGRGETYEQYF.

The gene calls are TRBV6-1 and TRBJ2-7; D might be TRBD2 (5 bases). Between the trimmed V and J ends, which lost 6 bases and 2 bases, there was a span of 17 bases. Germline CDR1 reads MNHNS; CDR2 reads SASEGT. The CDR3 length is 15 residues. The CDR3 region is CASSPPGNAAYEQYF. DNA for the CDR3: TGTGCCAGCAGCCCTCCCGGGAACGCGGCCTACGAGCAGTACTTC.

The chain is built from TRBV2 and TRBJ1-2, with 9 bases lining up with TRBD1. V lost 6 bases and J lost 7; bases outside the gene matches: 12. The CDR3 totals 15 residues. Per germline, CDR1 SNHLY and CDR2 FYNNEI. The CDR3 DNA sequence: TGTGCCAGCAGCTCTTCCGAGACAGGGGGAAGTGGCTACACCTTC. It yields the protein CASSSSETGGSGYTF.

The V and J genes are TRBV7-2 and TRBJ2-6, with 12 bases identical to TRBD1. Germline CDR1 is SGHTA and CDR2 is FQGNSA. V shed 8 bases, J shed 1 base, and the junction held 6 bases outside the gene matches. This CDR3 region has 17 residues. CDR3 region: CASSPGQGASGANVLTF. DNA for the CDR3: TGTGCCAGCTCTCCGGGACAGGGGGCGTCTGGGGCCAACGTCCTGACTTTC.

The rearrangement joins TRBV7-8 to TRBJ2-1; tentative D call: TRBD1 (5 bases). Per the germline V gene, CDR1 is SGHVS and CDR2 is FQNEAQ. There are 16 residues in the CDR3. Trimming shortened V by 2 bases and J by 4 bases, and 15 bases separated the two germline ends. Here the CDR3 reads CASSLTSAGLYNEQFF. The CDR3 nucleotides are TGTGCCAGCAGCTTAACATCGGCAGGGTTGTACAATGAGCAGTTCTTC.

The chain employs TRBV19 and TRBJ2-5, with TRBD2 as a possible D gene (6 bases). Trimming left V 3 bases short and J 4 bases short, with 15 bases between. The length of the CDR3 is 15 residues. Germline CDR1 reads LNHDA; CDR2 reads SQIVND (reference sequence). In nucleotides, the CDR3 is TGTGCCAGTAGTATGGGAGGCGGGGTTTCAGAGACCCAGTACTTC. It is translated as CASSMGGGVSETQYF.

This clone was detected only a few times. This chain links TRBV6-5 with TRBJ1-4; weak D call: TRBD1 (5 bases). The V gene's germline CDR1 is MNHEY and CDR2 SVGAGI. With 7 bases removed from V and 7 bases from J, the gap between germline ends came to 10 bases. This CDR3 contains 12 residues. CDR3 DNA: TGTGCCAGCACCCGTGGGACTGAAAAACTGTTTTTT. Protein: CASTRGTEKLFF.

The chain uses TRBV28 and TRBJ2-7, with 8 bases lining up with TRBD1. CDR1 and CDR2 (germline): MDHEN, SYDVKM. The junction had 7 bases not matched to a gene; V was cut back by 3 bases and J by 3 bases. The CDR3 spans 15 residues. The CDR3 sequence: CASSFIGQGNYEQYF. CDR3 nucleotides: TGTGCCAGCAGTTTTATTGGACAGGGTAACTACGAGCAGTACTTC.

The chain combines TRBV9 with TRBJ2-5, with 11 bases aligning to TRBD1. CDR3 size: 15 residues. V dropped 3 bases and J dropped 0; count of bases not matched to a gene: 1. The V gene's germline CDR1 is SGDLS and CDR2 YYNGEE. DNA of the CDR3: TGTGCCAGCAGCGAGGGACAGGGGGACCAAGAGACCCAGTACTTC. Its translation: CASSEGQGDQETQYF.

A remark on this clone: Distinct nucleotide sequences in the sample also encode this CDR3. J is TRBJ1-1 and V is TRBV14, with 8 positions matching TRBD1. Germline values: CDR1 SGHDN, CDR2 FVKESK. Unmatched junction bases numbered 4, after V lost 4 bases and J lost 3 bases. This CDR3 has 14 residues. The CDR3 spells CASSPDREDTEAFF. CDR3 in DNA: TGTGCCAGCAGCCCGGACAGGGAGGACACTGAAGCTTTCTTT. Full variable domain (outside the CDR3, taken from reference TRBV14 and TRBJ1-1): EAGVTQFPSHSVIEKGQTVTLRCDPISGHDNLYWYRRVMGKEIKFLLHFVKESKQDESGMPNNRFLAERTGGTYSTLKVQPAELEDSGVYFCASSPDREDTEAFFGQGTRLTVV.

The CDR3 sequence is CSGLLSQGPVGDQYF. CDR3 nucleotide sequence: TGCAGCGGCCTCCTTTCACAGGGACCGGTTGGGGACCAGTACTTC. The chain is built from TRBV29-1 and TRBJ2-5, with D possibly TRBD1 on 6 matching bases. Germline V lookup: CDR1 SQVTM, CDR2 ANQGSEA. The CDR3 contains 15 residues. V was pared by 7 bases and J by 10 bases, with 28 bases between. Full variable domain (missing parts from reference TRBV29-1 and TRBJ2-5): SAVISQKPSRDICQRGTSLTIQCQVDSQVTMMFWYRQQPGQSLTLIATANQGSEATYESGFVIDKFPISRPNLTFSTLTVSNMSPEDSSIYLCSGLLSQGPVGDQYFGPGTRLLVL.

The genes are TRBV19 and TRBJ1-3; D ambiguous. The V and J ends lost 2 bases and 2 bases respectively, with 4 bases between them. The CDR3 sequence is 13 residues long. CDR1 and CDR2 from the germline V gene are LNHDA and SQIVND (reference sequence). The DNA for the CDR3 is TGTGCCAGTAGTATACCTACTGGAAACACCATATATTTT. It specifies CASSIPTGNTIYF.

V is TRBV5-6 and J is TRBJ1-6; perhaps TRBD1 as D (5 bases). V shed 5 bases and J shed 8 bases, with 8 bases lying between them. This CDR3 has 12 residues. CDR1 and CDR2 (germline): SGHDT, YYEEEE. The CDR3: CASSLRDSPLHF. Written as DNA, the CDR3 is TGTGCCAGCAGTCTCAGGGATTCACCCCTCCACTTT.

The chain carries TRBV28 and TRBJ2-5; TRBD2 agrees at 11 bases. The last part of the DNA fits TRBJ2-7 better; the J call may be wrong. The CDR3 loop spans 18 amino acids. The V gene's germline CDR1 is MDHEN and CDR2 SYDVKM. CDR3 amino acids: CASSFSLGLLAGGPEQYF. In nucleotides, the CDR3 is TGTGCCAGCAGTTTTTCCCTTGGGCTTTTAGCGGGAGGGCCCGAGCAGTACTTC.

The chain links TRBV28 to TRBJ1-5; 7 nucleotides agree with TRBD1. The V gene's germline CDR1 is MDHEN and CDR2 SYDVKM. V trimming: 6 bases; J trimming: 3 bases; junction bases outside the gene matches: 8. The CDR3 is 15 residues long. The CDR3 DNA follows: TGTGCCAGCAGCATACAGGGGAGGGCCAATCAGCCCCAGCATTTT. Protein sequence: CASSIQGRANQPQHF.

This clone was seen once. The V gene is TRBV27, the J gene TRBJ1-3, with TRBD1 as a possible D gene (5 bases). The length of the CDR3 is 13 residues. Trimming cost V 10 bases and J 2 bases, with 12 bases left between them. Germline loops: CDR1 MNHEY, CDR2 SMNVEV (reference sequence). The CDR3 spells CATRGGAGNTIYF. CDR3 in DNA: TGTGCCACTCGCGGGGGGGCTGGAAACACCATATATTTT.

The genes are TRBV10-3 and TRBJ2-5; 8 bases are a match to TRBD1. CDR1 is ENHRY, CDR2 SYGVKD, per germline. The CDR3 spans 15 residues. The V gene end was trimmed by 0 bases and the J gene end by 1 base; junction bases not matched to a gene: 1. The CDR3 nucleotides read TGTGCCATCAGTGAGTCGGGACAGGCCCAAGAGACCCAGTACTTC. It encodes CAISESGQAQETQYF.

The J gene is TRBJ1-3, the V gene TRBV7-2; TRBD1 is a possible D gene (6 bases). The V and J ends lost 0 bases and 6 bases respectively, with 9 bases between them. Germline values: CDR1 SGHTA, CDR2 FQGNSA. The CDR3 extends over 14 amino acids. The CDR3 coding sequence is TGTGCCAGCAGCTTAGCGAACAGGGAAAACACCATATATTTT. This gives the protein CASSLANRENTIYF.